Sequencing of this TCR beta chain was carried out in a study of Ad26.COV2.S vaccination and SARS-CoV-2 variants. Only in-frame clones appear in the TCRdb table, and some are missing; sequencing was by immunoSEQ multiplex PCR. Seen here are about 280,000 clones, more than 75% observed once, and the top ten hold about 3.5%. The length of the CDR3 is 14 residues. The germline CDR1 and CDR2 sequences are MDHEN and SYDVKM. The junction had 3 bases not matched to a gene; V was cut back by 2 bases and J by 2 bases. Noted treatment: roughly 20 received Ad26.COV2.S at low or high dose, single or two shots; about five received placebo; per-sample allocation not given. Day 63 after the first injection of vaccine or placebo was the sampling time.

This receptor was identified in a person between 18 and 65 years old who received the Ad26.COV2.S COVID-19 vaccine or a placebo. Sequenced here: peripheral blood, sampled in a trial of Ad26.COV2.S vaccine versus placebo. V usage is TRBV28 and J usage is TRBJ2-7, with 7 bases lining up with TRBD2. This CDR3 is CASSLEGGPYEQYF. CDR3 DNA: TGTGCCAGCAGTTTAGAGGGAGGGCCCTACGAGCAGTACTTC. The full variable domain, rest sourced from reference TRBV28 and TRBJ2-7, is DVKVTQSSRYLVKRTGEKVFLECVQDMDHENMFWYRQDPGLGLRLIYFSYDVKMKEKGDIPEGYSVSREKKERFSLILESASTNQTSMYLCASSLEGGPYEQYFGPGTRLTVT.